A selection of T cell receptor beta chains follows, all from one sample in a study of CD8+ T cells in alopecia areata. The assay was immunoSEQ multiplex PCR, and TCRdb's table has in-frame clones only and misses some. The sample lists around 50,000 clones, 96% occurring once. The material was CD8+ T cells sorted from blood, obtained at week 0. The receptors were sampled from a human donor with alopecia areata. The CDR3 runs from the conserved cysteine through the conserved F or W. A D gene is named only where the DNA matches it firmly. Rows may omit the clone size; those that give it use once, few, many or a size class.

abundance	d_gene	v_gene	j_gene	CDR3nt	CDR3aa
-	-	TRBV4-2	TRBJ2-1	TGTGCCAGCAGCCATGTAACCGCCCGCACCTACAATGAGCAGTTCTTC	CASSHVTARTYNEQFF
-	-	TRBV6-5	TRBJ2-3	TGTGCCAGCAGTCTCCTGGGGGCCGGAGATACGCAGTATTTT	CASSLLGAGDTQYF
-	-	TRBV7-9	TRBJ2-3	TGTGCCAGCAATAGGCCCGGGGATACTAGCACAGATACGCAGTATTTT	CASNRPGDTSTDTQYF
-	-	TRBV5-8	TRBJ1-1	TGTGCCAGCAGCTTGCCGCTTCCTCGGGTCAGGAGAATGAACACTGAAGCTTTCTTT	CASSLPLPRVRRMNTEAFF
-	-	TRBV6-5	TRBJ2-1	TGTGCCAGCAGTCCCGAGGGCAGCTACAATGAGCAGTTCTTC	CASSPEGSYNEQFF
-	-	TRBV20-1	TRBJ2-1	TGCAGTGCTAGAGCCATCAATGAGCAGTTCTTC	CSARAINEQFF
once	-	TRBV5-6	TRBJ1-1	TGTGCCAGCAGCTTGGAGGGCTTGTGGACTGAAGCTTTCTTT	CASSLEGLWTEAFF
-	-	TRBV27	TRBJ2-7	TGTGCCAGCAGTCCCCAGCACTACTACGAGCAGTACTTC	CASSPQHYYEQYF
-	TRBD2	TRBV14	TRBJ2-2	TGTGCCAGCAGCGGACTAGCGGGGGGCATGGCCGGGGAGCTGTTTTTT	CASSGLAGGMAGELFF
-	TRBD1	TRBV29-1	TRBJ2-1	TGCAGCGCCCCGACAGGGTCGATCAATGAGCAGTTCTTC	CSAPTGSINEQFF
-	TRBD2	TRBV7-9	TRBJ2-3	TGTGCCAGCAGCCCACCGGCTGGAGCGGGGGGCACAGATACGCAGTATTTT	CASSPPAGAGGTDTQYF
-	TRBD2	TRBV4-2	TRBJ2-1	TGTGCCAGCAGCCCGACTAGCGGGGGGGTGGATGAGCAGTTCTTC	CASSPTSGGVDEQFF
-	-	TRBV10-2	TRBJ2-3	TGCGCCAGCAGTGAGGCAGGACACTCTAGCACAGATACGCAGTATTTT	CASSEAGHSSTDTQYF
medium-sized	TRBD2	TRBV6-1	TRBJ2-7	TGTGCCAGCAGTGCGGTTGGCGGGGGGGGCTACGAGCAGTACTTC	CASSAVGGGGYEQYF
-	TRBD1	TRBV11-2	TRBJ2-7	TGTGCCAGCAGCTTAGATCGGGACAGCCTCCTGATCTCCTACGAGCAGTACTTC	CASSLDRDSLLISYEQYF
-	TRBD1	TRBV6-1	TRBJ2-7	TGTGCCAGCAGACAGGGGAACGAGCAGTACTTC	CASRQGNEQYF
-	-	TRBV11-3	TRBJ1-2	TGTGCCAGCAGCTCGACTTCTCGAGGCTACACCTTC	CASSSTSRGYTF
-	-	TRBV18	TRBJ2-7	TGTGCCAGCTCACCAGGAGTAACAGGGATAAGGGGCTACGAGCAGTACTTC	CASSPGVTGIRGYEQYF
-	-	TRBV7-9	TRBJ2-1	TGTGCCAGCAGCGGCCAGGAACACTCGAGCTCCTACAATGAGCAGTTCTTC	CASSGQEHSSSYNEQFF
-	TRBD1	TRBV2	TRBJ1-1	TGTGCCAGCAGAAAAAAGGACAGGGTGCTTGGTGTGGACACTGAAGCTTTCTTT	CASRKKDRVLGVDTEAFF
-	-	TRBV2	TRBJ2-3	TGTGCCAGCAGTCGTGGGCTCGACACAGATACGCAGTATTTT	CASSRGLDTDTQYF
-	TRBD2	TRBV29-1	TRBJ2-7	TGCAGCGTTGAAGTCTGGGGGGGGTTTTCCTACGAGCAGTACTTC	CSVEVWGGFSYEQYF
-	-	TRBV15	TRBJ2-7	TGTGCCACCAGCAGAGATCACGACGAGCAGTACTTC	CATSRDHDEQYF
-	-	TRBV5-4	TRBJ1-3	TGTGCCAGCAGCTTGGAGGGCCACTCTGGAAACACCATATATTTT	CASSLEGHSGNTIYF
-	-	TRBV7-9	TRBJ2-3	TGTGCCAGCAGCCCTGAGCGCGCAGTCAGCACAGATACGCAGTATTTT	CASSPERAVSTDTQYF
-	-	TRBV4-3	TRBJ2-7	TGCGCCAGCAGCCCTCATGAGGACCGCACCTACGAGCAGTACTTC	CASSPHEDRTYEQYF
-	TRBD1	TRBV12-5	TRBJ1-1	TGTGCTAGTGGTCCCAGACAGGGTGAGAACACTGAAGCTTTCTTT	CASGPRQGENTEAFF
once	-	TRBV4-1	TRBJ2-1	TGCGCCAGCAGCCAAGAACACCTCTCCTACAATGAGCAGTTCTTC	CASSQEHLSYNEQFF
once	-	TRBV9	TRBJ2-5	TGTGCCAGCAGCGGGGAACAGGGAACAAAAGAGACCCAGTACTTC	CASSGEQGTKETQYF
-	-	TRBV6-5	TRBJ2-7	TGTGCCAGCAGTGACCGTCGAGAGCAGTACTTC	CASSDRREQYF
-	TRBD1	TRBV5-4	TRBJ2-5	TGTGCCAGCAGCCTCCCGGGACAGGGGGACCAAGAGACCCAGTACTTC	CASSLPGQGDQETQYF
-	-	TRBV4-2	TRBJ1-1	TGTGCCAGCAGCCTCAACTCACTGGACAGACCTGAAGCTTTCTTT	CASSLNSLDRPEAFF
-	TRBD2	TRBV23-1	TRBJ2-7	TGCGCCAGAGACCACCTCGGGGGGGCCGGCTCCTACGAGCAGTACTTC	CARDHLGGAGSYEQYF
once	TRBD1	TRBV7-9	TRBJ2-7	TGTGCCAGCAGCTTAGGGCTAATAGGGGGCGACGCTTACGAGCAGTACTTC	CASSLGLIGGDAYEQYF
-	TRBD1	TRBV7-9	TRBJ1-2	TGTGCCAGCAGCTTACGGGACAGCTATGGCTACACCTTC	CASSLRDSYGYTF
-	TRBD1	TRBV5-1	TRBJ2-5	TGCGCCAGCAGCCCCGCCGGCCTCGGGACAGGGGGAGAGACCCAGTACTTC	CASSPAGLGTGGETQYF
-	TRBD1	TRBV5-4	TRBJ1-1	TGTGCCAGCAGCGGAACAGGGGGGCCTGAAGCTTTCTTT	CASSGTGGPEAFF
-	-	TRBV4-1	TRBJ1-3	TGCGCCAGCAGCCATTCGCTCCTCGTCTCTGGAAACACCATATATTTT	CASSHSLLVSGNTIYF
once	-	TRBV21-1	TRBJ2-7	TGTGCCAGCAGCCCGAATAGGTGGGACGGTTCCTACGAGCAGTACTTC	CASSPNRWDGSYEQYF
medium-sized	-	TRBV18	TRBJ2-5	TGTGCCAGCTCACCGGCCTACGGCGGAGAGACCCAGTACTTC	CASSPAYGGETQYF
once	-	TRBV30	TRBJ2-1	TGTGCCTGGAGTCGTAAGAATGAGCAGTTCTTC	CAWSRKNEQFF
-	-	TRBV19	TRBJ2-1	TGTGCCAGTAGTTCCCCTCGGACTGGGCCCGACAATGAGCAGTTCTTC	CASSSPRTGPDNEQFF
-	TRBD1	TRBV27	TRBJ2-7	TGTGCCAGCAGAACCGGGACAGGGCCCTACGAGCAGTACTTC	CASRTGTGPYEQYF
-	-	TRBV7-9	TRBJ2-5	TGTGCCAGCAGCCTCAGGTACCAAGAGACCCAGTACTTC	CASSLRYQETQYF
-	-	TRBV29-1	TRBJ2-7	TGCAGCGTTGAGATTCAGAATCACTACGAGCAGTACTTC	CSVEIQNHYEQYF
-	-	TRBV19	TRBJ1-1	TGTGCCAGTAGTACTCGGGCCGCGCTGAGCACTGAAGCTTTCTTT	CASSTRAALSTEAFF
-	TRBD2	TRBV5-4	TRBJ2-3	TGTGCCAGCAGCCCGGGACTAGCGGGGGTACAGGCAGATACGCAGTATTTT	CASSPGLAGVQADTQYF